Presented here are 24 T cell receptor beta chains from one specimen sequenced in a study of OX40 agonist ivuxolimab in advanced cancers. The method was immunoSEQ multiplex PCR; TCRdb's version includes in-frame clones alone and lacks a portion of them. The sample shows 78,000 or so clones, 92% of them seen only once. Here the sequenced sample was CD4+ or CD8+ T cells sorted from blood, taken in a trial of the OX40 agonist ivuxolimab. These TCRs come from an adult with an advanced solid tumor such as melanoma, head and neck, liver or kidney cancer.

The rearrangement links TRBV14 to TRBJ2-1; no firm D call. The V end lost 5 bases, the J end lost 8 bases, and 7 bases lay between the germline ends. There are 11 residues in the CDR3. Germline V lookup: CDR1 SGHDN, CDR2 FVKESK. The CDR3 coding sequence is TGTGCCAGCAGCAACATCCATGAGCAGTTCTTC. Translated: CASSNIHEQFF.

V usage is TRBV7-9 and J usage is TRBJ2-2; 7 nucleotides line up with TRBD2. CDR1 is SEHNR, CDR2 FQNEAQ, per germline (reference sequence). Trimming at V came to 1 base and at J to 5 bases, leaving 4 bases not matched to a gene. CDR3 length: 15 amino acids. The CDR3 coding sequence is TGTGCCAGCAGCTTAGGACTAGCCCAGACCGGGGAGCTGTTTTTT. Translation: CASSLGLAQTGELFF.

This sequence joins TRBV10-1 and TRBJ2-7, with unresolved D. Per the germline V gene, CDR1 is WNHNN and CDR2 is SYGVQD (reference sequence). The V end was cut by 0 bases, the J end by 7 bases, with 10 bases between. This CDR3 has 13 residues. This CDR3 reads CASSESWVTEQYF. CDR3 DNA: TGCGCCAGCAGTGAGTCTTGGGTGACAGAGCAGTACTTC.

This clone has only one observation. The chain has TRBV7-8 and TRBJ1-2, with D possibly being TRBD1 (5 bases). The V end was cut by 11 bases, the J end by 2 bases, with 21 bases between. The CDR3 runs to 15 residues. CDR1 is SGHVS, CDR2 FQNEAQ, per germline. CDR3 protein: CAAADERQTNYGYTF. As DNA, the CDR3 is TGTGCCGCGGCCGATGAGAGACAGACGAACTATGGCTACACCTTC.

This sequence joins TRBV11-3 and TRBJ2-1; 7 nucleotides agree with TRBD2. The CDR3 totals 16 residues. V shed 1 base and J 8 bases; nucleotides not matched to a gene: 11. Germline values: CDR1 SGHNT, CDR2 YENEEA. The CDR3, as DNA: TGTGCCAGCAGCTTAGGTGATGGGGAAAGCGGGGATGAGCAGTTCTTC. It codes for CASSLGDGESGDEQFF. Full variable domain (rest looked up from reference TRBV11-3 and TRBJ2-1): EAGVVQSPRYKIIEKKQPVAFWCNPISGHNTLYWYLQNLGQGPELLIRYENEEAVDDSQLPKDRFSAERLKGVDSTLKIQPAELGDSAVYLCASSLGDGESGDEQFFGPGTRLTVL.

V is TRBV14 and J is TRBJ2-1; weak D call: TRBD2 (6 bases). The CDR3 is made up of 14 amino acids. The germline V gene has CDR1 SGHDN and CDR2 FVKESK. The V gene lost 4 bases and the J gene lost 4 bases, with 11 bases spanning the gap. The DNA for the CDR3 is TGTGCCAGCAGCCCGGCGGGAATATACAATGAGCAGTTCTTC. Its translation is CASSPAGIYNEQFF.

This chain joins TRBV30 and TRBJ1-6; tentatively, D is TRBD1 (5 bases). Trimming pared 1 base from V and 6 bases from J, leaving 7 bases between. The CDR3 sequence is 13 residues long. Germline V CDR1 and CDR2: GTSNPN, SVGIG (reference sequence). CDR3 nucleotide sequence: TGTGCCTGGAGTGGGGACTCTAATTCACCCCTCCACTTT. Protein sequence: CAWSGDSNSPLHF.

The chain joins TRBV2 to TRBJ2-1; TRBD2 matches at 7 bases. Germline loops: CDR1 SNHLY, CDR2 FYNNEI. CDR3 size: 14 residues. J gave up 2 bases and V 10 bases, and 8 bases lay outside the gene matches. The CDR3 sequence: CATRGAGAYNEQFF. The CDR3 coding sequence is TGTGCCACCCGGGGTGCGGGGGCCTACAATGAGCAGTTCTTC.

V and J are TRBV18 and TRBJ2-5; 7 bases are a match to TRBD2. There are 16 residues in the CDR3. Germline V gene sequence: CDR1 KGHSH, CDR2 LQKENI. V dropped 0 bases and J dropped 3; count of bases not matched to a gene: 7. CDR3 nucleotides: TGTGCCAGCTCACCACCCGCTAGCGGACAAAAAGAGACCCAGTACTTC. The encoded protein is CASSPPASGQKETQYF.

V gene TRBV27 combines with J gene TRBJ1-6; 7 bases fit TRBD1. V dropped 5 bases and J dropped 4; count of bases not matched to a gene: 5. This CDR3 contains 15 residues. CDR1 and CDR2 (germline): MNHEY, SMNVEV (reference sequence). The CDR3 protein is CASSARQGYNSPLHF. CDR3 bases: TGTGCCAGCAGTGCTCGACAGGGTTATAATTCACCCCTCCACTTT.

The J gene is TRBJ1-2, the V gene TRBV20-1, with D perhaps TRBD1 (5 bases). CDR1 and CDR2 (germline): DFQATT, SNEGSKA (reference sequence). The V end was cut by 5 bases, the J end by 3 bases, with 7 bases between. The CDR3 is 11 residues long. This chain's CDR3 is CSASTDYGYTF. The CDR3 DNA is TGCAGTGCTTCGACAGACTATGGCTACACCTTC.

The chain has TRBV6-5 and TRBJ2-3; 11 bases map to TRBD2. The germline CDR1 and CDR2 sequences are MNHEY and SVGAGI. CDR3 size: 15 residues. Germline trimming cut 6 bases from V and 4 bases from J; bases unmatched to any gene: 6. The CDR3 DNA sequence: TGTGCCAGCAGGGGGCCGGGACTAGCGGCAGATACGCAGTATTTT. This sequence encodes CASRGPGLAADTQYF.

The V and J genes are TRBV5-4 and TRBJ2-2, with a weak D call TRBD2 (6 bases). V lost 4 bases, J lost 2 bases, and 18 bases lay in between. The CDR3 runs 17 residues. CDR1 and CDR2 (germline): SGHNT, YYREEE (reference sequence). Here the CDR3 DNA reads TGTGCCAGCAGCCCGGTAGGGACTCAACTAAACACCGGGGAGCTGTTTTTT. It translates to CASSPVGTQLNTGELFF.

The rearrangement links TRBV7-2 to TRBJ2-3; 13 nucleotides match TRBD2. Germline CDR1 is SGHTA and CDR2 is FQGNSA. CDR3 size: 18 residues. V lost 4 bases and J lost 2; bases outside the gene matches: 9. CDR3 in DNA: TGTGCCAGCAGCTCCCCCGGGACTAGCGGGACCCTCACAGATACGCAGTATTTT. Protein sequence: CASSSPGTSGTLTDTQYF.

The chain links TRBV6-6 to TRBJ1-5, with D perhaps matching TRBD1 (5 bases). The germline CDR1 and CDR2 sequences are MNHNY and SVGAGI (reference sequence). This CDR3 spans 15 amino acids. Trimming took 2 bases from V and 11 from J, leaving 19 bases between them. The CDR3 here is CASSYPGQGGRSQHF. CDR3 nucleotides: TGTGCCAGCAGTTACCCAGGGCAGGGAGGGCGATCCCAGCATTTT.

This CDR3 reads CARSLGARVRRNTIYF. CDR3 sequence (DNA): TGTGCCAGAAGCTTGGGGGCTCGGGTTCGGAGGAACACCATATATTTT. The J gene is TRBJ1-3, the V gene TRBV5-3; D not resolved. TRBV5-3 is sorted into the ORF group, with uncertain function. With 0 bases removed from V and 7 bases from J, the gap between germline ends came to 17 bases. The CDR3 runs 16 residues.

The V gene is TRBV28, the J gene TRBJ1-5, with D possibly matching TRBD1 (5 bases). The CDR3 sequence is 14 residues long. The V and J ends lost 1 base and 3 bases respectively, with 7 bases between them. The germline gives CDR1 MDHEN, CDR2 SYDVKM. CDR3 loop: CASSLLGTNQPQHF. For the CDR3, the DNA is TGTGCCAGCAGTTTATTAGGGACCAATCAGCCCCAGCATTTT.

The chain joins TRBV7-9 to TRBJ1-2; 8 bases are shared with TRBD1. The CDR3 has 13 amino acids. V shed 5 bases and J 6 bases; nucleotides not matched to a gene: 5. Germline loops: CDR1 SEHNR, CDR2 FQNEAQ (reference sequence). CDR3 in amino acids: CASSRKDRDGYTF. The CDR3 DNA reads as TGTGCCAGCAGCCGCAAGGACAGGGATGGCTACACCTTC.

V usage is TRBV10-3 and J usage is TRBJ1-4; D is undetermined. From germline, CDR1 is ENHRY and CDR2 SYGVKD. The V gene lost 0 bases and the J gene lost 2 bases, with 10 bases spanning the gap. CDR3 length: 16 amino acids. CDR3 DNA: TGTGCCATCAGTGAGTCGACTTGGCAGACTAATGAAAAACTGTTTTTT. It specifies CAISESTWQTNEKLFF.

V usage is TRBV10-3 and J usage is TRBJ2-1; 9 bases are a match to TRBD2. CDR1 and CDR2 (germline): ENHRY, SYGVKD. J lost 3 bases, V lost 6 bases, and 6 bases had no gene match. CDR3 length equals 15 residues. The CDR3 loop reads CAIRTTSGNYNEQFF. The CDR3 DNA is TGTGCCATCAGGACGACTAGCGGAAACTACAATGAGCAGTTCTTC.

This chain links TRBV7-6 with TRBJ2-1, with 8 bases identical to TRBD1. Germline V gives CDR1 SGHVS, CDR2 FNYEAQ. The ends lost 5 bases at V and 7 bases at J; junction bases unmatched: 4. The CDR3 runs 13 residues. CDR3 bases: TGTGCCAGCAGCCAGGACAGGGTGAATGAGCAGTTCTTC. Its protein product is CASSQDRVNEQFF.

The chain links TRBV30 to TRBJ2-3, with 7 positions matching TRBD2. V was clipped by 0 bases and J by 5 bases; unmatched bases: 11. CDR1 and CDR2 (germline): GTSNPN, SVGIG (reference sequence). The CDR3 totals 16 residues. CDR3 amino acids: CAWSVVREVGGDTQYF. CDR3 in DNA: TGTGCCTGGAGTGTAGTTCGGGAGGTTGGAGGAGATACGCAGTATTTT. Based on the CDR3 plus reference TRBV30 and TRBJ2-3, the full variable domain is SQTIHQWPATLVQPVGSPLSLECTVEGTSNPNLYWYRQAAGRGLQLLFYSVGIGQISSEVPQNLSASRPQDRQFILSSKKLLLSDSGFYLCAWSVVREVGGDTQYFGPGTRLTVL.

This chain connects TRBV7-5 to TRBJ2-3; the table's TRBD1 call for D was not verified on the DNA. TRBV7-5 is termed a pseudogene. The length of the CDR3 is 13 residues. CDR3 nucleotides: TGTGCCAGGGGCTACCCACGGTCGGATACGCAGTATTTT. Protein: CARGYPRSDTQYF.

The J gene is TRBJ2-1, the V gene TRBV11-2; D not resolved. Between the trimmed V and J ends, which lost 5 bases and 0 bases, there was a span of 14 bases. CDR3 size: 16 residues. In germline, CDR1 is SGHAT, CDR2 FQNNGV. CDR3 in amino acids: CASSPQPPSSYNEQFF. Here the CDR3 DNA reads TGTGCCAGCAGCCCCCAGCCTCCAAGCTCCTACAATGAGCAGTTCTTC.